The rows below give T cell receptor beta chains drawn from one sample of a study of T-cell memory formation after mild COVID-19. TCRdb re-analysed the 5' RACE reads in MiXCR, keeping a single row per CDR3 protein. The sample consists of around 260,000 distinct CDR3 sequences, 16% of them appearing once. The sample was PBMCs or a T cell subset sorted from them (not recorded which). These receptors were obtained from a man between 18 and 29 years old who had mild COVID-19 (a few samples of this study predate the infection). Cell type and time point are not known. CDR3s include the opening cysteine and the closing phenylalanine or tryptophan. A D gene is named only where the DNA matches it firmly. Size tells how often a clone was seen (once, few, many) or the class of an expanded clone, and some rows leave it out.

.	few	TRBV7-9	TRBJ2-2	CASSLIEALFF	TGTGCCAGCAGCTTGATAGAGGCGCTGTTTTTT
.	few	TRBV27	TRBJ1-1	CASMRRNTEAFF	TGTGCCAGCATGAGGAGGAACACTGAAGCTTTCTTT
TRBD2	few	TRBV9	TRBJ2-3	CASSAVGGADTQYF	TGTGCCAGCAGCGCAGTCGGGGGGGCAGATACGCAGTATTTT
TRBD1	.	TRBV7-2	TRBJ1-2	CASSRTGSSNYGYTF	TGTGCCAGCAGCAGGACAGGGAGCTCTAACTATGGCTACACCTTC
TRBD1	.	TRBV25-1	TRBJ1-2	CASSEGQGGFYGYTF	TGTGCCAGCAGTGAGGGACAGGGGGGCTTTTATGGCTACACCTTC
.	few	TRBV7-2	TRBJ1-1	CASSWEGNPFF	TGTGCCAGCAGCTGGGAAGGGAACCCTTTCTTT
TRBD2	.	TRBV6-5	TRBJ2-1	CASGLANEQFF	TGTGCCAGCGGACTAGCCAATGAGCAGTTCTTC
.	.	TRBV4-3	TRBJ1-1	CASSHTQTGNTEAFF	TGCGCCAGCAGCCACACCCAGACAGGCAACACTGAAGCTTTCTTT
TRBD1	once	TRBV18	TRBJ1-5	CASSPSQTGSVQPQHF	TGTGCCAGCTCACCCTCCCAGACAGGGTCGGTTCAGCCCCAGCATTTT
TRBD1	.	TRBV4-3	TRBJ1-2	CASSQDRATNYGYTF	TGCGCCAGCAGCCAGGACAGGGCAACTAACTATGGCTACACCTTC
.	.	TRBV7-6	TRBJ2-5	CASSEGTQETQYF	TGTGCCAGCAGCGAAGGGACACAAGAGACCCAGTACTTC
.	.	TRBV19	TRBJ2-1	CASRSGDLNNEQFF	TGTGCCAGTAGATCCGGGGATCTAAACAATGAGCAGTTCTTC
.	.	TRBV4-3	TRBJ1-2	CASSRNTGFVYGYTF	TGCGCCAGCAGCCGAAACACAGGGTTCGTCTATGGCTACACCTTC
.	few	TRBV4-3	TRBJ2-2	CASSQDLRVGELFF	TGCGCCAGCAGCCAAGATTTACGCGTCGGGGAGCTGTTTTTT
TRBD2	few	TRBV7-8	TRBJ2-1	CASSLVGGGDYNEQFF	TGTGCCAGCAGCTTAGTTGGCGGGGGAGACTACAATGAGCAGTTCTTC
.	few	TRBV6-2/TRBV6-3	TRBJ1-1	CASSYSFRVMNTEAFF	TGTGCCAGCAGTTACTCGTTCAGGGTGATGAACACTGAAGCTTTCTTT
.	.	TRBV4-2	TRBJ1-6	CASSQESRGWYSPLHF	TGTGCCAGCAGCCAAGAGAGCAGGGGCTGGTATTCACCCCTCCACTTT
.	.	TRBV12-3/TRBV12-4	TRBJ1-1	CASSFQARGTEAFF	TGTGCCAGCAGTTTTCAGGCCCGGGGGACTGAAGCTTTCTTT
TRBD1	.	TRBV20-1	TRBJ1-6	CSARRDRDSPLHF	TGCAGTGCGCGACGGGACAGGGATTCACCCCTCCACTTT
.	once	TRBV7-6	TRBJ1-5	CASSDRTDREYQPQHF	TGTGCCAGCAGCGACAGGACAGACCGGGAATATCAGCCCCAGCATTTT
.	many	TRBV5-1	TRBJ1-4	CASSRRPQGQGEKLFF	TGCGCCAGCAGCCGCCGTCCACAGGGTCAGGGAGAAAAACTGTTTTTT
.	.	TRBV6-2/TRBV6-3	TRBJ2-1	CASSTQGLTDEQFF	TGTGCCAGCAGCACCCAAGGGCTGACGGATGAGCAGTTCTTC
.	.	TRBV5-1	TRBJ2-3	CASTWRGIGVDDTQYF	TGCGCCAGCACCTGGAGGGGCATCGGGGTGGATGATACGCAGTATTTT
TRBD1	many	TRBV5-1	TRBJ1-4	CASSLAGTGGEKLFF	TGCGCCAGCAGCTTGGCCGGGACAGGGGGTGAAAAACTGTTTTTT
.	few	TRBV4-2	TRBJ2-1	CASSQGGQIGNEQFF	TGTGCCAGCAGCCAAGGAGGGCAGATAGGCAATGAGCAGTTCTTC
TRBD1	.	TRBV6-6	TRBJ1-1	CATDLVQGGNEGTEAFF	TGTGCCACGGACTTAGTACAGGGGGGAAATGAGGGCACTGAAGCTTTCTTT
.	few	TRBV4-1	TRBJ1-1	CASSTYGTSPDPPKLSF	TGCGCCAGCAGCACTTATGGGACATCCCCAGACCCACCTAAGCTTTCTTTT
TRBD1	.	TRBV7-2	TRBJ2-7	CASSLGTGRYEQYF	TGTGCCAGCAGCTTAGGGACAGGGCGCTACGAGCAGTACTTC
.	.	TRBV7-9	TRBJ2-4	CASRSPGKDIQYF	TGTGCCAGCAGATCCCCGGGAAAGGACATTCAGTACTTC
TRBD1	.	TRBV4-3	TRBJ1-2	CASSLTGVSGYTF	TGCGCCAGCAGCCTTACAGGGGTGAGTGGCTACACCTTC
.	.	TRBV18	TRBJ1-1	CASSPIGALTEAFF	TGTGCCAGCTCACCAATTGGGGCTCTTACTGAAGCTTTCTTT
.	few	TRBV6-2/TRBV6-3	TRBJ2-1	CASRGAQQFF	TGTGCCAGCAGGGGAGCCCAGCAGTTCTTC
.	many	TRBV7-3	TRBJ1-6	CASSFGVWNSPLHF	TGTGCCAGCAGCTTTGGTGTATGGAATTCACCCCTCCACTTT
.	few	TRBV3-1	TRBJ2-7	CASSRGVVAEQYF	TGTGCCAGCAGCCGCGGGGTAGTCGCCGAGCAGTACTTC
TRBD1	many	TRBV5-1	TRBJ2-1	CASSLNWDRGPNEQFF	TGCGCCAGCAGCTTGAACTGGGACAGGGGGCCTAATGAGCAGTTCTTC
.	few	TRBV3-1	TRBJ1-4	CASSPGGRANEKLFF	TGTGCCAGCAGCCCGGGGGGGCGGGCTAATGAAAAACTGTTTTTT